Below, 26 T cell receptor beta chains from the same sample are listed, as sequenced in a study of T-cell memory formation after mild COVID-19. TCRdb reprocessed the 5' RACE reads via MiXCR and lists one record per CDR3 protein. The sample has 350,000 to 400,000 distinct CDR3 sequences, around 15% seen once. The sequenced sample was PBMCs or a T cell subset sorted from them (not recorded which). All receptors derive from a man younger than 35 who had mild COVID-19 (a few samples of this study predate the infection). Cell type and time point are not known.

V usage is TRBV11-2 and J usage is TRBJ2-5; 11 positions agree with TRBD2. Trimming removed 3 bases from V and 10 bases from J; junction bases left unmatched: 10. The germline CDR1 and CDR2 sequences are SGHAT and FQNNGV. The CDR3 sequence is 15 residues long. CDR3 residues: CASSFDVAGGRSQYF. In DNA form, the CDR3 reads TGTGCCAGCAGCTTTGACGTAGCGGGGGGGCGTAGCCAGTACTTC.

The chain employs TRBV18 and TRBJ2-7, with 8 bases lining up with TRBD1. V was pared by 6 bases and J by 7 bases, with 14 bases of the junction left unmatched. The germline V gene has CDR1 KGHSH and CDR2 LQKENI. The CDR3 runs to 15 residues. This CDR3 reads CASSLRQGTDMEQYV. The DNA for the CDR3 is TGTGCCAGCTCGCTTCGACAGGGGACAGATATGGAGCAGTACGTC.

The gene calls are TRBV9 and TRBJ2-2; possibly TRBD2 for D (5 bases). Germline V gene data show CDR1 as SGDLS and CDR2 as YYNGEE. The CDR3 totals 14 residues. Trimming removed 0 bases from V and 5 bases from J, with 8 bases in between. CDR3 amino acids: CASSVGSGTGELFF. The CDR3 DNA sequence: TGTGCCAGCAGCGTAGGGTCGGGAACCGGGGAGCTGTTTTTT.

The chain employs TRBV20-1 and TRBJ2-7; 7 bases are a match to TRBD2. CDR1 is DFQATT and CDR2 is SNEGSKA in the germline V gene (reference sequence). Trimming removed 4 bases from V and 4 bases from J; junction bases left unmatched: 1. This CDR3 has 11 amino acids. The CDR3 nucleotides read TGCAGTGCTAAGCGGGGATACGAGCAGTACGTC. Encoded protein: CSAKRGYEQYV.

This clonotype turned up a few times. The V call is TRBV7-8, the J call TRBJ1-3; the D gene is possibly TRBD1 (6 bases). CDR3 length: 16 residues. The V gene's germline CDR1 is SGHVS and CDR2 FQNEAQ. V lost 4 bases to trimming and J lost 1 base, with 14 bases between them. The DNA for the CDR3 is TGTGCCAGCAGCTGGGCAGAGGGGGGGTCTGGAAACACCATATATTTT. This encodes CASSWAEGGSGNTIYF.

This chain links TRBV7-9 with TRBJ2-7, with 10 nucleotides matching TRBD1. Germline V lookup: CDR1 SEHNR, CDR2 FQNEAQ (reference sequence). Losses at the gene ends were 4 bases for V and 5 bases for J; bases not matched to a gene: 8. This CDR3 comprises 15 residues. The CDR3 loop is CASSYADRGFHEQYF. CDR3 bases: TGTGCCAGCAGCTATGCGGACAGGGGGTTCCACGAGCAGTACTTC.

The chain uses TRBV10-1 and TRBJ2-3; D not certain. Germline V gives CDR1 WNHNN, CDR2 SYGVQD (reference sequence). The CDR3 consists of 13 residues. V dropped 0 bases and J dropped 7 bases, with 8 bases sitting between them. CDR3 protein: CASSESGINTQYF. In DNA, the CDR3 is TGCGCCAGCAGTGAGTCAGGGATAAATACGCAGTATTTT.

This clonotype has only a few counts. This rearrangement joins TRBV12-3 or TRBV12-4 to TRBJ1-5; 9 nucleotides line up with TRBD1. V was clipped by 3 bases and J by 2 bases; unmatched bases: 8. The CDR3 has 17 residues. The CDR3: CASSLVQGAGGNQPQHF. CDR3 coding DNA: TGTGCCAGCAGTTTGGTACAGGGGGCAGGGGGCAATCAGCCCCAGCATTTT.

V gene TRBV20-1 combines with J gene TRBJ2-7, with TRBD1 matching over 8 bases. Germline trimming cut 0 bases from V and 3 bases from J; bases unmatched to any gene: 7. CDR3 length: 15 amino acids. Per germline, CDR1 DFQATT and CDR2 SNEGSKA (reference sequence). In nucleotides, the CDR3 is TGCAGTGCTAGAGACGGGGCAGGGGGCCTCTACGAGCAGTACTTC. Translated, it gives CSARDGAGGLYEQYF.

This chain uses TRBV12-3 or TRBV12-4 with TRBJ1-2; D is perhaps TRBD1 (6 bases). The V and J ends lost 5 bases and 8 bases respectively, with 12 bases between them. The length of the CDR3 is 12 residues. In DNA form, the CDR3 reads TGTGCCAGCAGTCCGTACAGGGTCGGCTACACCTTC. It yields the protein CASSPYRVGYTF.

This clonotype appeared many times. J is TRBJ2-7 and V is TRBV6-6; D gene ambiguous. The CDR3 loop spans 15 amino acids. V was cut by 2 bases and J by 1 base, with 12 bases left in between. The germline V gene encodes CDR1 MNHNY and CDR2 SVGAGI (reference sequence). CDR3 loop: CASSYPGSRSYEQYF. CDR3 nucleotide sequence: TGTGCCAGCAGTTACCCGGGTAGTAGGTCCTACGAGCAGTACTTC.

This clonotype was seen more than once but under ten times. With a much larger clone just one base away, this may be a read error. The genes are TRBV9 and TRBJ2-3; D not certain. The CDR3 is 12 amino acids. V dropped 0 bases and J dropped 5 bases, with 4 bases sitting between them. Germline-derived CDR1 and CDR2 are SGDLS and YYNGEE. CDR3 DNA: TGTGCCAGCAGCGTAGAAGTAGATACGCAGTATTTT. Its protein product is CASSVEVDTQYF.

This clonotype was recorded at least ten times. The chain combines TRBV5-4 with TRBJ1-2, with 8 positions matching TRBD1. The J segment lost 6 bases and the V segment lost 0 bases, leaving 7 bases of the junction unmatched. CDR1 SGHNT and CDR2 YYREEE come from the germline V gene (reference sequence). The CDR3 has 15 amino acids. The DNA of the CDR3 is TGTGCCAGCAGCTTGGAATCCAGGGGGCGAAATGGCTACACCTTC. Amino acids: CASSLESRGRNGYTF. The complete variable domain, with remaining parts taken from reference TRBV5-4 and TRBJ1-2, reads ETGVTQSPTHLIKTRGQQVTLRCSSQSGHNTVSWYQQALGQGPQFIFQYYREEENGRGNFPPRFSGLQFPNYSSELNVNALELDDSALYLCASSLESRGRNGYTFGSGTRLTVV.

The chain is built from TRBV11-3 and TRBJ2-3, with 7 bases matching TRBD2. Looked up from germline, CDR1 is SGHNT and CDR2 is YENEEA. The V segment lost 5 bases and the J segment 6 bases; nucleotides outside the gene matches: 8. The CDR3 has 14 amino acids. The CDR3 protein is CASSRAGVTDTQYF. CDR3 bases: TGTGCCAGCAGCCGTGCGGGGGTTACGGATACGCAGTATTTT.

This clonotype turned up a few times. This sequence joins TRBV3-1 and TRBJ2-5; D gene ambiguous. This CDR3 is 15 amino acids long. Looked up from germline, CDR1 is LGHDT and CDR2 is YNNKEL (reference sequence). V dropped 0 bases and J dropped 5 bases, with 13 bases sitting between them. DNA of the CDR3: TGTGCCAGCAGCCAAGAGCCGACGGTGTTGGAGACCCAGTACTTC. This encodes CASSQEPTVLETQYF.

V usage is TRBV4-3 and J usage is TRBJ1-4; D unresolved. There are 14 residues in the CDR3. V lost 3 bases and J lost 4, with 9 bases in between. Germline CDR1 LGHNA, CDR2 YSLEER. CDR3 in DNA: TGCGCCAGCAGCCAGGAAGTGGTTAATGAAAAACTGTTTTTT. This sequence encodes CASSQEVVNEKLFF.

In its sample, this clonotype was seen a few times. The CDR3 DNA reads as TGTGCCAGCAGTGATTACCTCGGGACTCTTCGTGAGACCCAGTACTTC. It specifies CASSDYLGTLRETQYF. The chain combines TRBV2 with TRBJ2-5, with D possibly TRBD2 on 6 matching bases. The germline V and J ends were trimmed by 3 bases and 5 bases, with 19 bases remaining between them. There are 16 residues in the CDR3. The germline V gene has CDR1 SNHLY and CDR2 FYNNEI. The full variable domain, in which reference TRBV2 and TRBJ2-5 provide the parts outside the CDR3, is EPEVTQTPSHQVTQMGQEVILRCVPISNHLYFYWYRQILGQKVEFLVSFYNNEISEKSEIFDDQFSVERPDGSNFTLKIRSTKLEDSAMYFCASSDYLGTLRETQYFGPGTRLLVL.

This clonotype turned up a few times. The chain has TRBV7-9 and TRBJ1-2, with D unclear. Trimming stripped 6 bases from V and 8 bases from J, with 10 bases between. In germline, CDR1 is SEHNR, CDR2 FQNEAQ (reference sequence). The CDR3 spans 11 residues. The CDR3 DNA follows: TGTGCCAGCAGTGTTGAAGAAGGCTACACCTTC. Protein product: CASSVEEGYTF.

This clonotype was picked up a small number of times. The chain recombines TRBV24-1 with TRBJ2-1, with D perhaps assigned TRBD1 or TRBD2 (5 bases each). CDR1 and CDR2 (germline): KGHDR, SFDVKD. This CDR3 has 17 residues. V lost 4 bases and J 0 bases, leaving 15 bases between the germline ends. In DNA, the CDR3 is TGTGCCACCAGTGAGGGCTGGGGGTTTAGCTCCTACAATGAGCAGTTCTTC. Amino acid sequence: CATSEGWGFSSYNEQFF.

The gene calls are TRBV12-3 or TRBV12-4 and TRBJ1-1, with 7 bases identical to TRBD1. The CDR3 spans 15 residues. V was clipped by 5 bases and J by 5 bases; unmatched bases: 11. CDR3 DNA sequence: TGTGCCAGCAGTAAGACGACAGGGAGGGAAACTGAAGCTTTCTTT. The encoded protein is CASSKTTGRETEAFF.

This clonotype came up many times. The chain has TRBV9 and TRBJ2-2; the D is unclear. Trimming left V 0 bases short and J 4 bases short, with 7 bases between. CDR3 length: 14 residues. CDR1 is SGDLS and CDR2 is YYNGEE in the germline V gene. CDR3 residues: CASSVGQPTGELFF. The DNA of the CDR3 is TGTGCCAGCAGCGTAGGGCAGCCCACCGGGGAGCTGTTTTTT.

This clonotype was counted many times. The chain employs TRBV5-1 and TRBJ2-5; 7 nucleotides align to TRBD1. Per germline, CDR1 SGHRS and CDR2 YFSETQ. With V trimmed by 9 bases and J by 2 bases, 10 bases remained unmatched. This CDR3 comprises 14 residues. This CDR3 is CATMPGQSQETQYF. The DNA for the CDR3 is TGCGCCACCATGCCGGGACAGAGTCAAGAGACCCAGTACTTC.

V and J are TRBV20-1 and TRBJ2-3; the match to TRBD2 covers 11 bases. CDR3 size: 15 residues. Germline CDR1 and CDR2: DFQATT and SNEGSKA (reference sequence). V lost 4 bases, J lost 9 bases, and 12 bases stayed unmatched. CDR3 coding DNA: TGCAGTGCTATTTCTAGCGGGGGGCCGGGTCGGACGCAGTATTTT. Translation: CSAISSGGPGRTQYF.

In DNA form, the CDR3 reads TGTGCCAGCAGTTACAGGGCGGGACAGAGCAATCAGCCCCAGCATTTT. The encoded protein is CASSYRAGQSNQPQHF. The V and J genes are TRBV6-5 and TRBJ1-5; 7 nucleotides match TRBD1. J lost 1 base, V lost 2 bases, and 5 bases had no gene match. Per germline, CDR1 MNHEY and CDR2 SVGAGI. There are 16 residues in the CDR3.

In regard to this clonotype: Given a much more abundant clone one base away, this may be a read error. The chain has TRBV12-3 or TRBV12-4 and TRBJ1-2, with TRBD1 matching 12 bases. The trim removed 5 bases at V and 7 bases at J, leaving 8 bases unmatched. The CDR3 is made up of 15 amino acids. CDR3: CASSHGTGGSTGYTF. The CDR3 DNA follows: TGTGCCAGCAGTCATGGGACAGGGGGCTCCACTGGCTACACCTTC.

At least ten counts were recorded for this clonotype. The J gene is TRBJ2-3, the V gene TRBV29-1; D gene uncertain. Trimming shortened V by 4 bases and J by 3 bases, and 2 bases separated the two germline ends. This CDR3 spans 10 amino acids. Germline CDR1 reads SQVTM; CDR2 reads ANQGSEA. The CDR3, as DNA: TGCAGCGTTGGTACAGATACGCAGTATTTT. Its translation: CSVGTDTQYF.